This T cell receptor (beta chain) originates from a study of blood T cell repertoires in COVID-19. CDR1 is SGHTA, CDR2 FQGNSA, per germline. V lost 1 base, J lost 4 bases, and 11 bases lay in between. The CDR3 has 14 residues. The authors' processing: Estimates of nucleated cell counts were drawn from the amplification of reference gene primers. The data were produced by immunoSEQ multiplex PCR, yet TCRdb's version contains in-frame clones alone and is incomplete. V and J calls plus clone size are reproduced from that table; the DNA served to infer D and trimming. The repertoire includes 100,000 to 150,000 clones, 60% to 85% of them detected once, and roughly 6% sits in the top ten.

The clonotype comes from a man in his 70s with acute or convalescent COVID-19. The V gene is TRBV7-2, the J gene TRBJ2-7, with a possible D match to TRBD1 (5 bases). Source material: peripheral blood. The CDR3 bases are TGTGCCAGCAGCTTAGAGCAGGGTGGGTACGAGCAGTACTTC. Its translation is CASSLEQGGYEQYF. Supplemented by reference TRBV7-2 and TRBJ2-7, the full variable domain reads GAGVSQSPSNKVTEKGKDVELRCDPISGHTALYWYRQSLGQGLEFLIYFQGNSAPDKSGLPSDRFSAERTGGSVSTLTIQRTQQEDSAVYLCASSLEQGGYEQYFGPGTRLTVT.